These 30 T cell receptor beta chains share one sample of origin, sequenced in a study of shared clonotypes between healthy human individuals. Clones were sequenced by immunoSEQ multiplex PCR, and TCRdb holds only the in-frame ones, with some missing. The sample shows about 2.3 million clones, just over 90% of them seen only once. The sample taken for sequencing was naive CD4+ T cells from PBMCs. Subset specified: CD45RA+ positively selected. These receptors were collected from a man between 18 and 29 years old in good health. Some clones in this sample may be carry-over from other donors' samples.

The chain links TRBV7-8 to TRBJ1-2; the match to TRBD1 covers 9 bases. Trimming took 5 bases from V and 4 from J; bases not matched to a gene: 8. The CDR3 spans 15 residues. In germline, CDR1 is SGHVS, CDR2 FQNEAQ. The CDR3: CASSGDRGFSYGYTF. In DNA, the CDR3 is TGTGCCAGCAGCGGCGACAGGGGGTTTAGCTATGGCTACACCTTC.

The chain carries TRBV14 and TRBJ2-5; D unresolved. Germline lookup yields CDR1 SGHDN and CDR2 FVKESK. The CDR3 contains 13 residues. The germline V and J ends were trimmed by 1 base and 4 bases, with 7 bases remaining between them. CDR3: CASSQGLVETQYF. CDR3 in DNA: TGTGCCAGCAGCCAAGGGCTAGTAGAGACCCAGTACTTC. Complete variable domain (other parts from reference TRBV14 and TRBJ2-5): EAGVTQFPSHSVIEKGQTVTLRCDPISGHDNLYWYRRVMGKEIKFLLHFVKESKQDESGMPNNRFLAERTGGTYSTLKVQPAELEDSGVYFCASSQGLVETQYFGPGTRLLVL.

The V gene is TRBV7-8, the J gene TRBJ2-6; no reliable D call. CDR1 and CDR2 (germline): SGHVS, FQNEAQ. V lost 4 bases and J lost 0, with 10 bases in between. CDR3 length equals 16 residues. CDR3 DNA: TGTGCCAGCAGCTGGCCTGTTTCCTCTGGGGCCAACGTCCTGACTTTC. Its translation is CASSWPVSSGANVLTF. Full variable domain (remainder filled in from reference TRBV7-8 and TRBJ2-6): GAGVSQSPRYKVAKRGQDVALRCDPISGHVSLFWYQQALGQGPEFLTYFQNEAQLDKSGLPSDRFFAERPEGSVSTLKIQRTQQEDSAVYLCASSWPVSSGANVLTFGAGSRLTVL.

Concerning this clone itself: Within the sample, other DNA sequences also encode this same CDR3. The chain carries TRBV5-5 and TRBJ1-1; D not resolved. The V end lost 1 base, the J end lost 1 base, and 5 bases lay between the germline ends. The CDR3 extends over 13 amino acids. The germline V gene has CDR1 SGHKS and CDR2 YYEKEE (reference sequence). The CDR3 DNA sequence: TGTGCCAGCAGCTTGTTAGGGAACACTGAAGCTTTCTTT. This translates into CASSLLGNTEAFF. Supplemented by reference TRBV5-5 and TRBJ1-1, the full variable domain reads DAGVTQSPTHLIKTRGQQVTLRCSPISGHKSVSWYQQVLGQGPQFIFQYYEKEERGRGNFPDRFSARQFPNYSSELNVNALLLGDSALYLCASSLLGNTEAFFGQGTRLTVV.

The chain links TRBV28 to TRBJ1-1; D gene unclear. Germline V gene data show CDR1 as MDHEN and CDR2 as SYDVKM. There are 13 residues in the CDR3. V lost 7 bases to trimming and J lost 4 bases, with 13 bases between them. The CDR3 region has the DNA TGTGCCAGCACTGGGCCTGTAGTCACTGAAGCTTTCTTT. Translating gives CASTGPVVTEAFF. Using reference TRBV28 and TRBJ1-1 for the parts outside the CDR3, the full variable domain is DVKVTQSSRYLVKRTGEKVFLECVQDMDHENMFWYRQDPGLGLRLIYFSYDVKMKEKGDIPEGYSVSREKKERFSLILESASTNQTSMYLCASTGPVVTEAFFGQGTRLTVV.

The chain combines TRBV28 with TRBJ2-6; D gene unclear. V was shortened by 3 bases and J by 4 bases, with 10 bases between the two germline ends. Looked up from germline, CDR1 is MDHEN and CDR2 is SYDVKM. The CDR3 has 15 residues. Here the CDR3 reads CASSLVGPGANVLTF. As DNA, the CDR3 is TGTGCCAGCAGTTTGGTCGGTCCCGGGGCCAACGTCCTGACTTTC.

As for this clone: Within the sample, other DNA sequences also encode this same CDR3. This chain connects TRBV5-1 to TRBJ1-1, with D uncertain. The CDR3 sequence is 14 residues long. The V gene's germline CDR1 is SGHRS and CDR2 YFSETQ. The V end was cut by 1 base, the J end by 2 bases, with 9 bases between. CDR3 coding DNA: TGCGCCAGCAGCTTGTCCCTGGGAAACACTGAAGCTTTCTTT. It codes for CASSLSLGNTEAFF.

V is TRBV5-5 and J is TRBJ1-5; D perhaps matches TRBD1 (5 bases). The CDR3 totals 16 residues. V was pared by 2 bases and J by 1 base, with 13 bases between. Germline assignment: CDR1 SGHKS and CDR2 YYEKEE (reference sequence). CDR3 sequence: CASSFRGDSSNQPQHF. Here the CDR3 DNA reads TGTGCCAGCAGCTTTCGAGGGGATTCGAGCAATCAGCCCCAGCATTTT.

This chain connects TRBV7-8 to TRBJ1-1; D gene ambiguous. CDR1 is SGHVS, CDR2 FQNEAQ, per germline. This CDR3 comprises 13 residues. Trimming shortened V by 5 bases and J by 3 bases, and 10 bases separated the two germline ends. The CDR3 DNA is TGTGCCAGCAGCCTAAGGGAGGACACTGAAGCTTTCTTT. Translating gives CASSLREDTEAFF.

CDR3 region: CASSSTSGRAEGEQFF. CDR3 in DNA: TGTGCCAGCAGCTCAACTAGCGGGAGGGCCGAGGGTGAGCAGTTCTTC. This sequence joins TRBV7-7 and TRBJ2-1, with TRBD2 matching 13 bases. V shed 4 bases and J 9 bases; nucleotides not matched to a gene: 9. This CDR3 region has 16 residues. CDR1 and CDR2 (germline): SSHAT, FNYEAQ (reference sequence).

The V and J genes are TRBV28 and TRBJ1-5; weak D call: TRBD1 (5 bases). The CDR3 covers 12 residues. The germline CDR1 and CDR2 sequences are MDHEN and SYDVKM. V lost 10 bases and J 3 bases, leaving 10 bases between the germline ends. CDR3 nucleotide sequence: TGTGCCACATCGACAGTCAATCAGCCCCAGCATTTT. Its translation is CATSTVNQPQHF.

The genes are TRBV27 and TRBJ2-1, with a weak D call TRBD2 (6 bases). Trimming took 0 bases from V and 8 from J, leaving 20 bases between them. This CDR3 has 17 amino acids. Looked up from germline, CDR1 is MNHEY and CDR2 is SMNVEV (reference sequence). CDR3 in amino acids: CASSLSEGRRRQYEQFF. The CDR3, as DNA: TGTGCCAGCAGTTTATCGGAGGGCCGGCGGAGGCAATATGAGCAGTTCTTC.

The CDR3 reads CASSRDRADYGYTF. In DNA form, the CDR3 reads TGCGCCAGCAGCAGGGACAGGGCGGACTATGGCTACACCTTC. The chain is built from TRBV5-1 and TRBJ1-2; TRBD1 agrees at 9 bases. Losses at the gene ends were 4 bases for V and 3 bases for J; bases not matched to a gene: 4. The CDR3 is 14 residues long. The V gene's germline CDR1 is SGHRS and CDR2 YFSETQ.

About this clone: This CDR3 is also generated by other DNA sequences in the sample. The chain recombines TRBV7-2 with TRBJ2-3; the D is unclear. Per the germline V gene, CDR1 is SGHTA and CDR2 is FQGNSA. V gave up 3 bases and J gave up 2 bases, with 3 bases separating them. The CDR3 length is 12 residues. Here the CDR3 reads CASSFNTDTQYF. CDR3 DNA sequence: TGTGCCAGCAGCTTCAACACAGATACGCAGTATTTT. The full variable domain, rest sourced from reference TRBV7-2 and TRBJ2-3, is GAGVSQSPSNKVTEKGKDVELRCDPISGHTALYWYRQSLGQGLEFLIYFQGNSAPDKSGLPSDRFSAERTGGSVSTLTIQRTQQEDSAVYLCASSFNTDTQYFGPGTRLTVL.

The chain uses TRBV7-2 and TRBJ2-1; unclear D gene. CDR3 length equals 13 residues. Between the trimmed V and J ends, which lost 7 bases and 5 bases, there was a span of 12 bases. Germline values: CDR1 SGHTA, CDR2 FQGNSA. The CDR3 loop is CASTRDRNNEQFF. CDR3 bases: TGTGCCAGCACCCGTGACCGAAACAATGAGCAGTTCTTC.

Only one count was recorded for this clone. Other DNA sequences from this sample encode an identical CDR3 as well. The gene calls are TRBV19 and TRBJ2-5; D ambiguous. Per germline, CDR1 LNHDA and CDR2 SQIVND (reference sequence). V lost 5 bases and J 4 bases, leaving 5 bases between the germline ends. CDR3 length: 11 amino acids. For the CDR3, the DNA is TGTGCCAGTAGTCAAGGAGAGACCCAGTACTTC. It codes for CASSQGETQYF.

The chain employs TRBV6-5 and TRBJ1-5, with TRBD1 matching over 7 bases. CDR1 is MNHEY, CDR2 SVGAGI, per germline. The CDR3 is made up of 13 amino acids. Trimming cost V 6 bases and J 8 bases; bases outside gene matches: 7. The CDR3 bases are TGTGCCAGCAGCTACCCAGGGGGGGAGCCCCAGCATTTT. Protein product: CASSYPGGEPQHF.

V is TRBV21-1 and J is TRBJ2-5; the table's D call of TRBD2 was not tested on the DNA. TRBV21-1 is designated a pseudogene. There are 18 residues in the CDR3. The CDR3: CASSKATDRLASIGTQYF. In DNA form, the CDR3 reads TGTGCCAGCAGCAAAGCAACAGATAGACTAGCCTCAATTGGGACCCAGTACTTC.

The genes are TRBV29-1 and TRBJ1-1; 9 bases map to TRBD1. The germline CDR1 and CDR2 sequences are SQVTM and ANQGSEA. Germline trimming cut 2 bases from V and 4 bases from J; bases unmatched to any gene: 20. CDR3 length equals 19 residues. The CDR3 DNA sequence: TGCAGCGTTGAACGGGCTTGGGGGACAGGGACGTTTTATAGCACTGAAGCTTTCTTT. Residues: CSVERAWGTGTFYSTEAFF.

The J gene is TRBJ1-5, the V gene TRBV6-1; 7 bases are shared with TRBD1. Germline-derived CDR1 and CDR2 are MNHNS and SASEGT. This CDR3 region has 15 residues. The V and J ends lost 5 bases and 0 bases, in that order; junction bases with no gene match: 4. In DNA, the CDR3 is TGTGCCAGCAGTTCCGGGACAGTTAGCAATCAGCCCCAGCATTTT. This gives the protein CASSSGTVSNQPQHF.

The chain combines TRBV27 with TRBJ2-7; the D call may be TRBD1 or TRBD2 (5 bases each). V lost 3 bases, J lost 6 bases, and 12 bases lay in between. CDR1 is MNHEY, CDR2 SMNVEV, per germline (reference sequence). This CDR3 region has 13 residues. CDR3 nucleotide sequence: TGTGCCAGCAGTTTTCGGGGCGACGGCGAGCAGTACTTC. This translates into CASSFRGDGEQYF.

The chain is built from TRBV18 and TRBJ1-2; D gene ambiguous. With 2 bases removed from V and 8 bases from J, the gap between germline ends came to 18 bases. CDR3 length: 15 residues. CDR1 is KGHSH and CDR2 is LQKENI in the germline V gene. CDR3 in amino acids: CASSPDHQRSGGYTF. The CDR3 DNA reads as TGTGCCAGCTCACCAGACCACCAGAGGAGTGGGGGCTACACCTTC.

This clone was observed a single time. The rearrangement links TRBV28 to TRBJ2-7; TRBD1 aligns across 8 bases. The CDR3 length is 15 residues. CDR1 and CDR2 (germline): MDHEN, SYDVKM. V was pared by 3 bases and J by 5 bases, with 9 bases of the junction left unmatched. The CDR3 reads CASSLVDRVGNEQYF. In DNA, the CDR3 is TGTGCCAGCAGTTTGGTGGACAGGGTTGGCAACGAGCAGTACTTC.

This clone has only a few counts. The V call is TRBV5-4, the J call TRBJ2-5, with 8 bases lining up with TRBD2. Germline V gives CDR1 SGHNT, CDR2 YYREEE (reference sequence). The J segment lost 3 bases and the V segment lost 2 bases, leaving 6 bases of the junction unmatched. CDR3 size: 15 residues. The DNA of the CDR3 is TGTGCCAGCAGCTTAGACGGGACTAGAAAAGAGACCCAGTACTTC. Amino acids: CASSLDGTRKETQYF.

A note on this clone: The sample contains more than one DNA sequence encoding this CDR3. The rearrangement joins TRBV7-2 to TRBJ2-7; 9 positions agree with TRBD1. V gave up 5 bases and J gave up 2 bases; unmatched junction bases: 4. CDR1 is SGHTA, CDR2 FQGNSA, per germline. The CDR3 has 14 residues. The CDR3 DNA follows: TGTGCCAGCAGCAGAGGGACAGGGCCCTACGAGCAGTACTTC. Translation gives CASSRGTGPYEQYF.

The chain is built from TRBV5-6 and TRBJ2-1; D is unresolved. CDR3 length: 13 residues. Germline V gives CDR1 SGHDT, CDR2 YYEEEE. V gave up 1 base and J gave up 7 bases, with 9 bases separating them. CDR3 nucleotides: TGTGCCAGCAGCTTGACGGGCCAGAATGAGCAGTTCTTC. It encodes CASSLTGQNEQFF.

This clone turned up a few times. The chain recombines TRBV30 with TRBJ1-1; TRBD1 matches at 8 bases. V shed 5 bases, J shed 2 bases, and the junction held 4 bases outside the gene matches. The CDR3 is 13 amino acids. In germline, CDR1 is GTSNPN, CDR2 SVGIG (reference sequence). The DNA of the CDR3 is TGTGCCTGGGGGACAGGAGTTAACACTGAAGCTTTCTTT. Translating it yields CAWGTGVNTEAFF.

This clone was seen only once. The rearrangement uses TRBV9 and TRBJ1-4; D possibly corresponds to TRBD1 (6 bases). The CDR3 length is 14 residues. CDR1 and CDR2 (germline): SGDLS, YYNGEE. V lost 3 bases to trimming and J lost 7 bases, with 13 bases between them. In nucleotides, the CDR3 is TGTGCCAGCAGCGGAGGGGGGAGAAGTGAAAAACTGTTTTTT. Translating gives CASSGGGRSEKLFF.

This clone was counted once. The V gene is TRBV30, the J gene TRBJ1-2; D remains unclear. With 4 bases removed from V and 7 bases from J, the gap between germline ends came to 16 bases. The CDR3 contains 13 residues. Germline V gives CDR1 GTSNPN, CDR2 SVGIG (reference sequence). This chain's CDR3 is CAWTTTFPAGYTF. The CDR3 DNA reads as TGTGCCTGGACCACTACTTTCCCGGCTGGCTACACCTTC.

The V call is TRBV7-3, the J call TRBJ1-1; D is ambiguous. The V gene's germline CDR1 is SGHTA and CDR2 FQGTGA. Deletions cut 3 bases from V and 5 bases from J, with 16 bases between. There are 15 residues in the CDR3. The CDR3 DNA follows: TGTGCCAGCAGCTTGTCAGGAACAGCGAGGACTGAAGCTTTCTTT. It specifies CASSLSGTARTEAFF.